These 31 T cell receptor beta chains originate from one sample sequenced in a study of cytomegalovirus exposure and HLA in healthy donors. In the PCR, 60 Vbeta and 13 Jbeta primers were used. Assay: immunoSEQ multiplex PCR; the TCRdb copy retains only in-frame clones and omits some. Among 150,000 or so clones listed, roughly 77% were seen once. The sample comprised PBMCs. These receptor sequences come from a man aged 18 to 29 in good health and CMV-seropositive.

The chain has TRBV5-1 and TRBJ2-6; tentatively, D is TRBD1 (7 bases). Per the germline V gene, CDR1 is SGHRS and CDR2 is YFSETQ. Trimming left V 2 bases short and J 4 bases short, with 13 bases between. The CDR3 length is 16 residues. The DNA of the CDR3 is TGCGCCAGCAGCTTAGCTCAGGGGGGCGGGGCCAACGTCCTGACTTTC. Protein sequence: CASSLAQGGGANVLTF.

The chain employs TRBV5-1 and TRBJ1-2; the match to TRBD1 covers 8 bases. The CDR3 loop spans 15 amino acids. Germline V CDR1 and CDR2: SGHRS, YFSETQ. The V segment lost 2 bases and the J segment 7 bases; nucleotides outside the gene matches: 10. CDR3 region: CASSFNGGQGAGYTF. CDR3 DNA sequence: TGCGCCAGCAGCTTTAATGGGGGCCAGGGGGCTGGCTACACCTTC.

This clone was observed a few times. The chain links TRBV7-2 to TRBJ1-2; 7 nucleotides agree with TRBD1. Germline V gene data show CDR1 as SGHTA and CDR2 as FQGNSA. The V gene end was trimmed by 5 bases and the J gene end by 5 bases; junction bases not matched to a gene: 14. The CDR3 is 16 residues long. CDR3 nucleotide sequence: TGTGCCAGCAGCCTCGGATCCGGGACAGATTTATATGGCTACACCTTC. Protein: CASSLGSGTDLYGYTF.

The chain links TRBV12-5 to TRBJ1-1; TRBD1 aligns across 8 bases. Germline loops: CDR1 LGHNT, CDR2 FRNRAP. The CDR3 loop spans 16 amino acids. J gave up 3 bases and V 4 bases, and 10 bases lay outside the gene matches. The CDR3 spells CASGSPQGAIYTEAFF. CDR3 nucleotides: TGTGCTAGTGGTTCCCCCCAGGGGGCGATTTACACTGAAGCTTTCTTT.

This clone was recorded once. J is TRBJ1-1 and V is TRBV18; 7 bases align to TRBD1. CDR1 and CDR2 (germline): KGHSH, LQKENI. The CDR3 sequence is 13 residues long. The trim removed 2 bases at V and 12 bases at J, leaving 9 bases unmatched. The CDR3 region has the DNA TGTGCCAGCTCACCAAATAGGGACAGTATGACTTTCTTT. Amino acids: CASSPNRDSMTFF.

The chain employs TRBV7-9 and TRBJ2-1; 10 positions match TRBD2. Germline-derived CDR1 and CDR2 are SEHNR and FQNEAQ (reference sequence). The CDR3 is 17 residues long. Germline trimming cut 3 bases from V and 6 bases from J; bases unmatched to any gene: 11. The CDR3 protein is CASSFGGSGRPFNEQFF. CDR3 coding DNA: TGTGCCAGCAGCTTTGGAGGTAGCGGGAGGCCGTTCAATGAGCAGTTCTTC.

V is TRBV19 and J is TRBJ2-3; 7 nucleotides line up with TRBD2. V shed 6 bases and J 0 bases; nucleotides not matched to a gene: 12. This CDR3 has 17 residues. Germline CDR1 and CDR2: LNHDA and SQIVND (reference sequence). The CDR3 DNA sequence: TGTGCCAGTAGGACTAGCCACCGGATTACTAGCACAGATACGCAGTATTTT. This gives the protein CASRTSHRITSTDTQYF.

The chain carries TRBV15 and TRBJ1-2, with 11 bases lining up with TRBD1. V was pared by 5 bases and J by 3 bases, with 5 bases of the junction left unmatched. The CDR3 covers 15 residues. CDR1 and CDR2 from the germline V gene are LNHNV and YYDKDF (reference sequence). This chain's CDR3 is CATSRGGQGDYGYTF. As DNA, the CDR3 is TGTGCCACCAGCCGAGGGGGACAGGGGGACTATGGCTACACCTTC. The variable domain in full, completed from reference TRBV15 and TRBJ1-2, reads DAMVIQNPRYQVTQFGKPVTLSCSQTLNHNVMYWYQQKSSQAPKLLFHYYDKDFNNEADTPDNFQSRRPNTSFCFLDIRSPGLGDTAMYLCATSRGGQGDYGYTFGSGTRLTVV.

This clone was seen a few times. A junction end diverges from the germline sequence, so it may reflect a read error. The chain joins TRBV7-7 to TRBJ2-2, with 10 bases that match TRBD1. In germline, CDR1 is SSHAT, CDR2 FNYEAQ (reference sequence). The CDR3 is 15 amino acids. CDR3 region: CASSLGQGENGELFF. CDR3 coding DNA: TGTGCTAGCAGCCTCGGACAGGGGGAGAACGGGGAGCTGTTTTTT. Together with reference TRBV7-7 and TRBJ2-2, the CDR3 gives the full variable domain: GAGVSQSPRYKVTKRGQDVTLRCDPISSHATLYWYQQALGQGPEFLTYFNYEAQPDKSGLPSDRFSAERPEGSISTLTIQRTEQRDSAMYRCASSLGQGENGELFFGEGSRLTVL.

This clone showed up just a few times. The chain uses TRBV25-1 and TRBJ2-3; 9 bases are a match to TRBD2. V lost 4 bases to trimming and J lost 0 bases; unmatched junction nucleotides: 2. From germline, CDR1 is MGHDK and CDR2 SYGVNS. This CDR3 region has 15 residues. This chain's CDR3 is CASSGTSGSTDTQYF. The CDR3 nucleotides are TGTGCCAGCAGTGGAACTAGCGGGAGCACAGATACGCAGTATTTT.

The chain carries TRBV9 and TRBJ1-5; the D is unclear. The germline V gene has CDR1 SGDLS and CDR2 YYNGEE. V was cut by 0 bases and J by 3 bases, with 4 bases left in between. There are 13 residues in the CDR3. CDR3 amino acids: CASSVDFNQPQHF. The CDR3 DNA is TGTGCCAGCAGCGTAGACTTCAATCAGCCCCAGCATTTT.

The chain has TRBV7-2 and TRBJ1-2, with D uncertain. The CDR3 totals 13 residues. Trimming left V 2 bases short and J 7 bases short, with 11 bases between. Germline lookup yields CDR1 SGHTA and CDR2 FQGNSA. The CDR3 DNA follows: TGTGCCAGCAGCTTAACGGGGATAGGTGGCTACACCTTC. Protein product: CASSLTGIGGYTF.

The gene calls are TRBV2 and TRBJ1-2; D gene ambiguous. V dropped 4 bases and J dropped 1 base, with 7 bases sitting between them. Germline assignment: CDR1 SNHLY and CDR2 FYNNEI. There are 13 residues in the CDR3. The CDR3: CASSVRSNYGYTF. The DNA of the CDR3 is TGTGCCAGCAGTGTGAGGAGTAACTATGGCTACACCTTC. Looking up the rest from reference TRBV2 and TRBJ1-2 gives the full variable domain: EPEVTQTPSHQVTQMGQEVILRCVPISNHLYFYWYRQILGQKVEFLVSFYNNEISEKSEIFDDQFSVERPDGSNFTLKIRSTKLEDSAMYFCASSVRSNYGYTFGSGTRLTVV.

The chain links TRBV2 to TRBJ1-3; TRBD1 is a possible D gene (6 bases). CDR1 is SNHLY and CDR2 is FYNNEI in the germline V gene. The V end lost 7 bases, the J end lost 1 base, and 11 bases lay between the germline ends. CDR3 length: 14 residues. The DNA for the CDR3 is TGTGCCAGCAAACAGGGATTATCTGGAAACACCATATATTTT. Its protein is CASKQGLSGNTIYF.

The chain is built from TRBV2 and TRBJ2-1; TRBD1 matches 8 bases. V shed 5 bases, J shed 8 bases, and the junction held 2 bases outside the gene matches. CDR3 size: 12 residues. The germline V gene has CDR1 SNHLY and CDR2 FYNNEI. The CDR3 here is CASSYRGDEQFF. CDR3 nucleotide sequence: TGTGCCAGCAGTTACAGGGGGGATGAGCAGTTCTTC.

The count of this clone is one. The chain is built from TRBV29-1 and TRBJ2-1; possible D gene TRBD2, 6 bases. Trimming removed 7 bases at V and 6 bases at J, with 16 bases between. This CDR3 contains 13 residues. Germline V CDR1 and CDR2: SQVTM, ANQGSEA. This CDR3 is CSGMRGGPNEQFF. CDR3 coding DNA: TGCAGCGGGATGCGGGGTGGTCCCAATGAGCAGTTCTTC.

This clone was counted a few times. The chain joins TRBV25-1 to TRBJ1-2; 7 bases line up with TRBD1. The CDR3 is 14 amino acids. After removal of 4 bases from V and 8 bases from J, the junction contained 10 bases not matched to a gene. Germline CDR1 and CDR2: MGHDK and SYGVNS. This CDR3 is CASSGDRSIRGYTF. As DNA, the CDR3 is TGTGCCAGCAGTGGGGACAGATCTATAAGAGGCTACACCTTC.

The chain has TRBV30 and TRBJ2-1, with D perhaps matching TRBD1 (5 bases). The CDR3 spans 15 residues. V was clipped by 2 bases and J by 0 bases, with 11 bases between them. Looked up from germline, CDR1 is GTSNPN and CDR2 is SVGIG (reference sequence). Here the CDR3 reads CAWSRGRDSYNEQFF. The CDR3, as DNA: TGTGCCTGGAGTCGCGGCAGGGACTCCTACAATGAGCAGTTCTTC.

By share, this clone counts as medium-sized. The J gene is TRBJ2-7, the V gene TRBV2; a weak D match, TRBD2 (5 bases). Trimming pared 9 bases from V and 4 bases from J, leaving 16 bases between. The CDR3 covers 13 residues. CDR1 and CDR2 (germline): SNHLY, FYNNEI. The chain's CDR3 is CASEPNGRYEQYV. The CDR3, as DNA: TGTGCCAGTGAGCCCAATGGGAGATACGAGCAGTACGTC.

The gene calls are TRBV6-6 and TRBJ2-5; TRBD2 aligns across 7 bases. CDR3 length equals 16 residues. Germline V gene lookup returns CDR1 MNHNY and CDR2 SVGAGI (reference sequence). V shed 6 bases and J 4 bases; nucleotides not matched to a gene: 14. CDR3 sequence reads: CASSHRRGEPRETQYF. As DNA, the CDR3 is TGTGCCAGCAGCCACCGCCGGGGGGAACCCCGAGAGACCCAGTACTTC.

The chain uses TRBV30 and TRBJ2-1; D possibly corresponds to TRBD1 (6 bases). Germline V gene lookup returns CDR1 GTSNPN and CDR2 SVGIG (reference sequence). V was clipped by 2 bases and J by 10 bases, with 12 bases between them. The CDR3 totals 12 residues. The chain's CDR3 is CAWSNRVGEQFF. The CDR3 nucleotides read TGTGCCTGGAGTAACAGGGTTGGCGAGCAGTTCTTC.

V is TRBV9 and J is TRBJ1-2, with TRBD1 identical over 7 bases. Germline lookup yields CDR1 SGDLS and CDR2 YYNGEE. Unmatched junction bases numbered 4, after V lost 0 bases and J lost 2 bases. The CDR3 is made up of 15 amino acids. In DNA, the CDR3 is TGTGCCAGCAGCGTAGCTGAAGGGGGCAACTATGGCTACACCTTC. Amino acids: CASSVAEGGNYGYTF.

V usage is TRBV9 and J usage is TRBJ1-1, with 7 bases identical to TRBD1. Per germline, CDR1 SGDLS and CDR2 YYNGEE. The CDR3 spans 16 residues. Trimming took 4 bases from V and 1 from J; bases not matched to a gene: 10. CDR3 residues: CASSPHDRARNTEAFF. The DNA for the CDR3 is TGTGCCAGCAGCCCCCACGACAGGGCGCGGAACACTGAAGCTTTCTTT. The entire variable domain, with the rest obtained from reference TRBV9 and TRBJ1-1, is as follows: DSGVTQTPKHLITATGQRVTLRCSPRSGDLSVYWYQQSLDQGLQFLIQYYNGEERAKGNILERFSAQQFPDLHSELNLSSLELGDSALYFCASSPHDRARNTEAFFGQGTRLTVV.

This clone was recorded many times. The chain couples TRBV6-4 to TRBJ2-3; 9 nucleotides line up with TRBD1. V lost 4 bases to trimming and J lost 1 base; unmatched junction nucleotides: 0. The CDR3 consists of 14 residues. The germline V gene has CDR1 MRHNA and CDR2 SNTAGT. CDR3 sequence: CASSGTGGTDTQYF. The CDR3 nucleotides read TGTGCCAGCAGTGGGACAGGGGGCACAGATACGCAGTATTTT.

The V call is TRBV10-3, the J call TRBJ1-2; 7 bases map to TRBD1. The germline V gene has CDR1 ENHRY and CDR2 SYGVKD. CDR3 size: 16 residues. The junction had 8 bases not matched to a gene; V was cut back by 2 bases and J by 2 bases. The CDR3 nucleotides read TGTGCCATCAGTGAGGGGGGACAGTTCCTAAACTATGGCTACACCTTC. Encoded protein: CAISEGGQFLNYGYTF.

The CDR3 loop reads CASTPTGETQYF. CDR3 sequence (DNA): TGTGCCAGCACCCCGACCGGGGAGACCCAGTACTTC. The V call is TRBV2, the J call TRBJ2-5; D is unresolved. Germline CDR1 and CDR2: SNHLY and FYNNEI. This CDR3 is 12 amino acids long. Trimming removed 7 bases from V and 5 bases from J, with 11 bases in between.

This chain links TRBV6-4 with TRBJ1-2, with D possibly matching TRBD1 (6 bases). The length of the CDR3 is 13 residues. The V gene's germline CDR1 is MRHNA and CDR2 SNTAGT. V was pared by 6 bases and J by 2 bases, with 10 bases between. DNA for the CDR3: TGTGCCAGCAGCGAGACAGGAAACTATGGCTACACCTTC. Amino acid sequence: CASSETGNYGYTF.

The CDR3 loop is CSVVNGRVNTEAFF. Written as DNA, the CDR3 is TGCAGCGTTGTAAATGGCAGGGTGAACACTGAAGCTTTCTTT. This chain uses TRBV29-1 with TRBJ1-1, with D perhaps TRBD1 (5 bases). The ends were cut back, 4 bases at V and 0 bases at J, with 12 bases in the middle. This CDR3 is built from 14 residues. Germline CDR1 reads SQVTM; CDR2 reads ANQGSEA.

The V and J genes are TRBV6-5 and TRBJ1-1; TRBD1 matches 7 bases. The CDR3 extends over 14 amino acids. Germline CDR1 is MNHEY and CDR2 is SVGAGI. Trimming at V came to 6 bases and at J to 3 bases, leaving 7 bases not matched to a gene. The CDR3 nucleotides are TGTGCCAGCAGGAGGCGCACAGGGGACACTGAAGCTTTCTTT. Protein: CASRRRTGDTEAFF.

The chain couples TRBV29-1 to TRBJ2-7, with a tentative D call TRBD2 (6 bases). V dropped 7 bases and J dropped 3 bases, with 22 bases sitting between them. CDR3 length equals 15 residues. The V gene's germline CDR1 is SQVTM and CDR2 ANQGSEA. CDR3 nucleotide sequence: TGCAGCGCCCGAGTGGGGGGACCAATAGTCTACGAGCAGTACGTC. It encodes CSARVGGPIVYEQYV.

The V call is TRBV7-3, the J call TRBJ2-3; D is ambiguous. Per the germline V gene, CDR1 is SGHTA and CDR2 is FQGTGA. This CDR3 is built from 15 residues. Trimming shortened V by 1 base and J by 2 bases, and 10 bases separated the two germline ends. CDR3 sequence reads: CASSLRGTTTDTQYF. DNA of the CDR3: TGTGCCAGCAGCTTAAGAGGTACCACCACAGATACGCAGTATTTT.